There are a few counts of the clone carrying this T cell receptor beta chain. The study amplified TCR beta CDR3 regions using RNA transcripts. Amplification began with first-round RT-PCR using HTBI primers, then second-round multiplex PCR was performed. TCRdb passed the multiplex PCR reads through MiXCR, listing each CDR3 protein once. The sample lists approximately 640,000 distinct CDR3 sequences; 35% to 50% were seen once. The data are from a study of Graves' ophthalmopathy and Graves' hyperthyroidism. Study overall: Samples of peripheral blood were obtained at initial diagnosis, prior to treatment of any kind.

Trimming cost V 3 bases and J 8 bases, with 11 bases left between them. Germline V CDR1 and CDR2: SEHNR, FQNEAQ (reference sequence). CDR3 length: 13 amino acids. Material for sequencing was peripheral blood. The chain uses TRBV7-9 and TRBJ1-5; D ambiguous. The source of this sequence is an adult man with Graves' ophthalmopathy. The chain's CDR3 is CASSLGGREPQHF. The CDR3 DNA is TGTGCCAGCAGCTTGGGTGGGAGGGAGCCCCAGCATTTT.